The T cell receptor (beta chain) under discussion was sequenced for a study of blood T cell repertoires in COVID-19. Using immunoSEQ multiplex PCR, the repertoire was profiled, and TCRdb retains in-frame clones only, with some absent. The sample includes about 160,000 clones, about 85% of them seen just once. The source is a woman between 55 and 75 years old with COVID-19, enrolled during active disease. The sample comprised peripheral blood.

The chain's CDR3 is CASSLDRGQNQPQHF. Here the CDR3 DNA reads TGCGCCAGCAGCTTGGACAGGGGGCAGAATCAGCCCCAGCATTTT. The genes are TRBV5-1 and TRBJ1-5; 9 bases line up with TRBD1. The CDR3 loop spans 15 amino acids. J was trimmed by 4 bases and V by 0 bases; bases with no gene match: 2. Germline CDR1 reads SGHRS; CDR2 reads YFSETQ.